This TCR beta chain was obtained from a study of CD8+CD57+ T cells in acquired aplastic anemia. The V gene's germline CDR1 is MGHRA and CDR2 YSYEKL. The length of the CDR3 is 16 residues. V was pared by 1 base and J by 1 base, with 4 bases of the junction left unmatched. Genomic DNA, serving as template, underwent TCR beta VDJ and CDR3 profiling. TCRdb analysed the reads with MiXCR anew, one entry per CDR3 protein. The sample lists 150,000 to 200,000 distinct CDR3 sequences; about 64% were seen once. The genes are TRBV4-1 and TRBJ1-1; 9 nucleotides agree with TRBD1. The receptor comes from a human donor in good health. Material: sorted CD4+, CD8+, or CD8+CD57+ T cells (not recorded which) from PBMCs. CDR3 residues: CASSQVTGGPNTEAFF. The CDR3 bases are TGCGCCAGCAGCCAAGTGACAGGGGGTCCGAACACTGAAGCTTTCTTT.